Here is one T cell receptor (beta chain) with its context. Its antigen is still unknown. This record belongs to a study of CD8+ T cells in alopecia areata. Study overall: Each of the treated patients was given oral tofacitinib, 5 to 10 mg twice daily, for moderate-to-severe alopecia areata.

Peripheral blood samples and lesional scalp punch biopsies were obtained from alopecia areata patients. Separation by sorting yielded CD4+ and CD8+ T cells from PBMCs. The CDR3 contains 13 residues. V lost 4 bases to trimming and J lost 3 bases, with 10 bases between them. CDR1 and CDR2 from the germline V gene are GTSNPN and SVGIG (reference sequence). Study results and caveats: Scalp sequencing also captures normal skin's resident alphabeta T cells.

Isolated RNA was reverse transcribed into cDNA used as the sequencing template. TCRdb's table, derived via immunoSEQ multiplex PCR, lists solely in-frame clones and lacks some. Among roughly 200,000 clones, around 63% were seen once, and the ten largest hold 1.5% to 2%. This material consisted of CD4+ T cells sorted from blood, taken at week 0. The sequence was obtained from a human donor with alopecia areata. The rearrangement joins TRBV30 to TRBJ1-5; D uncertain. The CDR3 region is CAWNKGLNQPQHF. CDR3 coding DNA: TGTGCCTGGAATAAAGGACTCAATCAGCCCCAGCATTTT.